The sequence of this T cell receptor beta chain was determined in a study of CD8 T cells in Susac syndrome (dated by TCRdb to between 2019 and 2020). With regard to the full study: The study used repertoire sequencing to test whether antigen drove CD8+ T cell activation and differentiation in Susac syndrome.

Study-level results and caveats: The number of individuals in the TCR sequencing and HLA analysis was acknowledged as relatively small.

Peripheral blood CD8+ and CD4+ T cells from healthy donors, Susac syndrome patients and multiple sclerosis patients were profiled by high-throughput TCR beta sequencing. Healthy donors were included as age- and sex-matched controls. Bulk CD8+ and CD4+ T cells were purified magnetically by negative isolation, whereas CD8+ TEMRA cells were enriched by FACS. Blood was drawn into EDTA tubes, processed within 24 hours, and PBMCs were isolated by density gradient centrifugation. PBMCs intended for TCR sequencing were cryopreserved in liquid nitrogen and were subsequently thawed in a 37 degrees C water bath. Purity of sorted or isolated CD4+, CD8+ and CD8+ TEMRA cells was at least 90%. Notes on this clonotype: The antigen it recognizes is unknown. Base qualities are not at hand, and no much larger clone is one base apart.

RNA was extracted using the RNeasy kit, and roughly 0.45 to 1 microgram was reverse transcribed with random hexamers. TCR beta CDR3 regions were amplified with the immunoSEQ multiplex PCR assay covering 54 Vbeta and 13 Jbeta segments. PCR amplification bias was corrected using a synthetic template baseline for primer optimization and computational correction. In the original analysis: Reads were annotated to V, D and J genes per IMGT and analyzed with immunoSEQ Analyzer, keeping only productive sequences. Clonality was computed as one minus Shannon entropy normalized by log2 of the number of productive unique sequences. Public and private clones were assessed among the 100 most prevalent clones of each patient and control. A clone was defined as Susac-specific if it was absent from the healthy and MS cohorts, from roughly 1,000 published viral clones and from other ImmuneACCESS disease sequences. TCRdb reworked the public reads: Q25 trimming with fastp, MiXCR clone assembly, productive beta chains retained. Under each unique CDR3 protein, matching rows form one entry showing the most common genes and DNA. V and J calls and clone size were set by TCRdb, not the authors. Across this sample there are approximately 110,000 distinct CDR3 sequences, with roughly 95% seen only once. The ten biggest clones cover approximately 0.093% of the sample.

Unmatched junction bases come to 7, with V trimmed by 0 bases and J by 5 bases. The CDR1 and CDR2 encoded by the germline V gene (reference sequence) are DFQATT and SNEGSKA. There are 16 amino acids in the CDR3, from cysteine to phenylalanine inclusive. The CDR3 DNA has 48 bases and is translated from base 1. The source is a human donor in good health. The specimen was CD4+ T cells from PBMCs. The chain employs TRBV20-1 and TRBJ2-5, with TRBD2 matching 12 junction bases. The DNA is as follows: TGCAGTGCTAGAGATTTGACTAGCGGGAGTTTTGAGACCCAGTACTTC. Its translation reads: CSARDLTSGSFETQYF.